This T cell receptor beta chain was captured by sequencing in a study of identical twins' blood T cells. TCR cDNA libraries were made from RNA using a previously described, modified protocol. TCRdb reprocessed the 5' RACE reads with MiXCR, giving one entry per CDR3 protein. The data show 350,000 to 450,000 distinct CDR3 sequences, about 28% seen once. Study observations and caveats: Shared CDR3 clonotype counts tracked mainly the product of cloneset sizes. Out-of-frame TCRbeta clonotypes reportedly had markedly more similar V usage in twins than unrelated donors. Abundant TCRbeta CDR3s overlapped more between twins than with unrelated donors.

Concerning this clonotype itself: Antigen: not known.

Sequencing was done on a sample of PBMCs. This clonotype was sampled from a woman aged 18-50 years in good health.

The CDR3 region is CASSYSTPRLYEQYF. The DNA for the CDR3 is TGTGCCAGCAGTTACTCGACCCCTCGGCTTTACGAGCAGTACTTC. The chain employs TRBV6-5 and TRBJ2-7; D is ambiguous. V lost 0 bases and J lost 4, with 13 bases in between. The CDR3 loop spans 15 amino acids. Germline CDR1 MNHEY, CDR2 SVGAGI.